This T cell receptor beta chain stems from a study of identical twins. One entry per CDR3 protein, called by TCRdb with MiXCR from the 5' RACE reads. The data show about 300,000 distinct CDR3 sequences, approximately 13% seen once. This CDR3 region has 14 residues. The germline CDR1 and CDR2 sequences are MDHEN and SYDVKM. The V segment lost 3 bases and the J segment 3 bases; nucleotides outside the gene matches: 1. A remark on this clonotype: What it binds is not known.

Study conclusions and caveats: Researchers caution that invariant MAIT and iNKT cells could partly confound zero-insertion analyses. Conclusions were based on cross-sectional statistical analysis, without following the same donors.

Another study also made use of these data, one on yellow fever vaccine responses in identical twins.

The chain links TRBV28 to TRBJ2-7, with 11 bases that match TRBD2. This TCR came from a woman aged 18-29 years in good health. The sample comprised CD8+ T cells sorted from blood. The CDR3 reads CASSLTSGDYEQYF. The CDR3 nucleotides read TGTGCCAGCAGTTTGACTAGCGGGGACTACGAGCAGTACTTC. The full variable domain, completed using reference TRBV28 and TRBJ2-7, is DVKVTQSSRYLVKRTGEKVFLECVQDMDHENMFWYRQDPGLGLRLIYFSYDVKMKEKGDIPEGYSVSREKKERFSLILESASTNQTSMYLCASSLTSGDYEQYFGPGTRLTVT.